These 24 T cell receptor beta chains share one sample of origin, sequenced in a study of identifying expanded T cells in peripheral blood. Method: immunoSEQ multiplex PCR; TCRdb's copy keeps in-frame clones and lacks some. This table holds about 100,000 clones, around nine tenths found once. The source material was blood. Every receptor here comes from a person between 18 and 75 years old in good health.

For the CDR3, the DNA is TGTGCCAGCAGCGTAGCGGGCCGGGCTGGCTACACCTTC. It yields the protein CASSVAGRAGYTF. J is TRBJ1-2 and V is TRBV9; no firm D call. The V and J ends lost 0 bases and 7 bases respectively, with 10 bases between them. This CDR3 has 13 residues. The germline V gene has CDR1 SGDLS and CDR2 YYNGEE.

This chain links TRBV7-9 with TRBJ2-5, with 8 bases matching TRBD2. The junction had 8 bases not matched to a gene; V was cut back by 5 bases and J by 3 bases. The CDR3 consists of 15 residues. The V gene's germline CDR1 is SEHNR and CDR2 FQNEAQ (reference sequence). The CDR3 DNA reads TGTGCCAGCAGCCCCCAGCGGGGGAAGAAAGAGACCCAGTACTTC. Translation: CASSPQRGKKETQYF. The whole variable domain, filled in from reference TRBV7-9 and TRBJ2-5, reads DTGVSQNPRHKITKRGQNVTFRCDPISEHNRLYWYRQTLGQGPEFLTYFQNEAQLEKSRLLSDRFSAERPKGSFSTLEIQRTEQGDSAMYLCASSPQRGKKETQYFGPGTRLLVL.

A single count supports this clone. V usage is TRBV19 and J usage is TRBJ1-2, with unresolved D. V lost 7 bases, J lost 2 bases, and 8 bases lay in between. The V gene's germline CDR1 is LNHDA and CDR2 SQIVND (reference sequence). This CDR3 contains 12 residues. The CDR3 region is CASNDGNYGYTF. The CDR3 bases are TGTGCCAGTAATGACGGGAACTATGGCTACACCTTC.

The chain uses TRBV7-2 and TRBJ1-1; D is uncertain. Germline CDR1 SGHTA, CDR2 FQGNSA. This CDR3 is 14 amino acids long. Trimming stripped 1 base from V and 13 bases from J, with 19 bases between. CDR3 nucleotide sequence: TGTGCCAGCAGCTTAGAAAGAGGGTGGGCTGAGGGTTTCTTT. This encodes CASSLERGWAEGFF.

The chain has TRBV29-1 and TRBJ2-1; 7 bases map to TRBD1. The CDR3 covers 13 residues. Germline V gene data show CDR1 as SQVTM and CDR2 as ANQGSEA. J lost 5 bases, V lost 6 bases, and 7 bases had no gene match. The CDR3 loop reads CSVSTGSNNEQFF. The CDR3 DNA follows: TGCAGCGTATCGACAGGGTCGAACAATGAGCAGTTCTTC.

The V gene is TRBV15, the J gene TRBJ1-1; TRBD1 might be the D (6 bases). Trimming took 8 bases from V and 1 from J, leaving 32 bases between them. Germline CDR1 and CDR2: LNHNV and YYDKDF (reference sequence). The length of the CDR3 is 20 residues. The CDR3 bases are TGTGCCACCGGCCACGGCACCGGGGGAGCAGGGGTAATGGGGAACACTGAAGCTTTCTTT. This encodes CATGHGTGGAGVMGNTEAFF.

This clone was seen once. J is TRBJ2-6 and V is TRBV5-4; D is uncertain. This CDR3 is built from 15 residues. V was cut by 3 bases and J by 2 bases, with 9 bases left in between. Germline lookup yields CDR1 SGHNT and CDR2 YYREEE (reference sequence). CDR3 region: CASSSGSAGANVLTF. CDR3 nucleotide sequence: TGTGCCAGCAGCTCCGGATCGGCTGGGGCCAACGTCCTGACTTTC.

The chain links TRBV5-6 to TRBJ2-1; D uncertain. Looked up from germline, CDR1 is SGHDT and CDR2 is YYEEEE. Trimming took off 4 bases at V and 0 bases at J, with 17 bases between the two ends. The CDR3 is made up of 17 amino acids. CDR3 residues: CASSDGRSKSSYNEQFF. For the CDR3, the DNA is TGTGCCAGCAGCGACGGACGTTCCAAAAGCTCCTACAATGAGCAGTTCTTC.

This chain connects TRBV4-1 to TRBJ2-3; TRBD1 might be the D (5 bases). V was pared by 4 bases and J by 3 bases, with 20 bases between. The germline V gene has CDR1 MGHRA and CDR2 YSYEKL. The CDR3 is 17 amino acids. This CDR3 reads CASSPGPGLGRTDTQYF. The CDR3 DNA reads as TGCGCCAGCAGCCCAGGTCCAGGGCTTGGGCGTACAGATACGCAGTATTTT.

CDR3 in DNA: TGTGCCAGCGCCGGGGGGACAGCTAACGAGCAGTACTTC. Residues: CASAGGTANEQYF. The gene calls are TRBV19 and TRBJ2-7, with D possibly called TRBD1 or TRBD2 (7 bases each). Trimming took 9 bases from V and 5 from J, leaving 17 bases between them. This CDR3 contains 13 residues. From germline, CDR1 is LNHDA and CDR2 SQIVND (reference sequence).

V and J are TRBV11-2 and TRBJ2-7, with TRBD2 matching over 10 bases. CDR1 is SGHAT, CDR2 FQNNGV, per germline. The CDR3 has 18 amino acids. Trimming took 2 bases from V and 3 from J; bases not matched to a gene: 13. CDR3 region: CASSLSASGGPGNYEQYF. The CDR3 DNA reads TGTGCCAGCAGCTTATCGGCTAGCGGGGGCCCCGGGAACTACGAGCAGTACTTC.

This chain joins TRBV10-3 and TRBJ2-1; TRBD1 matches 7 bases. The V gene's germline CDR1 is ENHRY and CDR2 SYGVKD. V lost 6 bases to trimming and J lost 7 bases; unmatched junction nucleotides: 12. The CDR3 covers 15 residues. CDR3 DNA: TGTGCCATCAGCCAGCTAGACGGACAGGCTAATGAGCAGTTCTTC. Its translation is CAISQLDGQANEQFF.

The chain is built from TRBV14 and TRBJ1-6; no definite D call. The CDR3 is 14 residues long. V lost 3 bases and J 8 bases, leaving 11 bases between the germline ends. CDR1 is SGHDN, CDR2 FVKESK, per germline. The CDR3 loop reads CASSHLSPYSPLHF. The CDR3 DNA sequence: TGTGCCAGCAGCCATTTATCGCCCTATTCACCCCTCCACTTT.

The chain uses TRBV7-3 and TRBJ1-1; TRBD1 matches 10 bases. CDR3 length: 14 residues. V dropped 5 bases and J dropped 4; count of bases not matched to a gene: 4. The germline V gene has CDR1 SGHTA and CDR2 FQGTGA. CDR3 bases: TGTGCCAGCAGCATGGGACAGGGGAGCACTGAAGCTTTCTTT. Translated: CASSMGQGSTEAFF. Looking up the rest from reference TRBV7-3 and TRBJ1-1 gives the full variable domain: GAGVSQTPSNKVTEKGKYVELRCDPISGHTALYWYRQSLGQGPEFLIYFQGTGAADDSGLPNDRFFAVRPEGSVSTLKIQRTERGDSAVYLCASSMGQGSTEAFFGQGTRLTVV.

The V gene is TRBV4-1, the J gene TRBJ2-7; D is perhaps TRBD2 (5 bases). With 1 base removed from V and 4 bases from J, the gap between germline ends came to 8 bases. CDR1 and CDR2 from the germline V gene are MGHRA and YSYEKL. This CDR3 contains 13 residues. CDR3 in DNA: TGCGCCAGCAGCCAAGTCCAGCGGTACGAGCAGTACTTC. Translating it yields CASSQVQRYEQYF.

The V call is TRBV6-4, the J call TRBJ1-1, with D unresolved. V was trimmed by 1 base and J by 5 bases, leaving 8 bases between them. Germline lookup yields CDR1 MRHNA and CDR2 SNTAGT. CDR3 length equals 13 residues. The CDR3 DNA reads TGTGCCAGCAGTGACTATAGTGGAACTGAAGCTTTCTTT. It specifies CASSDYSGTEAFF.

The chain recombines TRBV15 with TRBJ1-4; a weak D match, TRBD1 (5 bases). The germline CDR1 and CDR2 sequences are LNHNV and YYDKDF (reference sequence). The CDR3 covers 13 residues. V dropped 3 bases and J dropped 8 bases, with 10 bases sitting between them. The CDR3 is CATSSQGSEKLFF. CDR3 coding DNA: TGTGCCACCAGCAGCCAGGGTAGCGAAAAACTGTTTTTT.

This sequence joins TRBV19 and TRBJ2-5, with D possibly matching TRBD2 (6 bases). This CDR3 is built from 14 residues. Germline CDR1 reads LNHDA; CDR2 reads SQIVND (reference sequence). Trimming took off 7 bases at V and 1 base at J, with 13 bases between the two ends. This CDR3 reads CASNRRDFQETQYF. CDR3 bases: TGTGCCAGTAATCGCCGGGACTTCCAAGAGACCCAGTACTTC.

V gene TRBV6-5 combines with J gene TRBJ1-6; no clear D. The V and J ends lost 5 bases and 8 bases respectively, with 7 bases between them. Germline assignment: CDR1 MNHEY and CDR2 SVGAGI. The CDR3 runs to 12 residues. For the CDR3, the DNA is TGTGCCAGCAGTGGCAGACATTCACCCCTCCACTTT. This gives the protein CASSGRHSPLHF.

This clone was picked up one time. J is TRBJ1-3 and V is TRBV19, with a possible D match to TRBD1 (5 bases). V gave up 5 bases and J gave up 9 bases, with 29 bases separating them. Germline V gene lookup returns CDR1 LNHDA and CDR2 SQIVND (reference sequence). The CDR3 is made up of 18 amino acids. The CDR3 bases are TGTGCCAGTAGTCCTCACTCCCGACAGCTTTCTCTGGAAGGCACCATATATTTT. Encoded protein: CASSPHSRQLSLEGTIYF.

V is TRBV29-1 and J is TRBJ1-1; D gene uncertain. The CDR3 is 12 amino acids. Per the germline V gene, CDR1 is SQVTM and CDR2 is ANQGSEA. V gave up 6 bases and J gave up 5 bases, with 13 bases separating them. The CDR3 nucleotides read TGCAGCGTGACGGATTGGGATACTGAAGCTTTCTTT. Protein product: CSVTDWDTEAFF.

V gene TRBV28 combines with J gene TRBJ2-7, with TRBD1 identical over 9 bases. The CDR3 is 15 residues long. Trimming cost V 6 bases and J 3 bases; bases outside gene matches: 9. Germline V gene data show CDR1 as MDHEN and CDR2 as SYDVKM. CDR3 residues: CASRGSGTGNYEQYF. The CDR3 nucleotides read TGTGCCAGCAGGGGCTCCGGGACAGGGAACTACGAGCAGTACTTC.

The chain links TRBV25-1 to TRBJ1-2; TRBD1 matches 9 bases. The ends lost 6 bases at V and 4 bases at J; junction bases unmatched: 6. The CDR3 is 14 residues long. CDR1 MGHDK and CDR2 SYGVNS come from the germline V gene. CDR3 nucleotides: TGTGCCAGCAGGGGACAGGGAGTAATCTATGGCTACACCTTC. This sequence encodes CASRGQGVIYGYTF.

This chain connects TRBV5-1 to TRBJ2-1; D call uncertain. V lost 0 bases and J 15 bases, leaving 16 bases between the germline ends. Germline values: CDR1 SGHRS, CDR2 YFSETQ. The CDR3 covers 13 residues. DNA for the CDR3: TGCGCCAGCAGCTTGGGCGGCAGCCTTGAAAGGTTCTTC. It translates to CASSLGGSLERFF.